This TCR beta chain was identified during a study of blood T cell repertoires in COVID-19. Study context: There were acute and convalescent COVID-19 samples, and they came from the United States, Italy and Spain.

The age range of participants was about 18 to 100 years, with residence in about two dozen US areas. Participants were placed into cohorts based on the clinical history they reported. This clone occurred once. Clones were read by immunoSEQ multiplex PCR, and TCRdb kept only the in-frame ones, dropping some. The sample has about 280,000 clones; approximately 82% are singletons. CDR3 length equals 15 residues. Germline lookup yields CDR1 LNHDA and CDR2 SQIVND (reference sequence). V shed 6 bases and J 6 bases; nucleotides not matched to a gene: 10. The V gene is TRBV19, the J gene TRBJ2-2, with TRBD1 identical over 7 bases. This clonotype was sampled from a man aged 35 to 55 who had been exposed to COVID-19. Sample: PBMCs or T cells enriched from blood (not recorded which). CDR3 DNA sequence: TGTGCCAGTAGCCTAGACAGGGTCAGGGCCGGGGAGCTGTTTTTT. Amino acid sequence: CASSLDRVRAGELFF. Variable domain in full (rest from reference TRBV19 and TRBJ2-2): DGGITQSPKYLFRKEGQNVTLSCEQNLNHDAMYWYRQDPGQGLRLIYYSQIVNDFQKGDIAEGYSVSREKKESFPLTVTSAQKNPTAFYLCASSLDRVRAGELFFGEGSRLTVL.